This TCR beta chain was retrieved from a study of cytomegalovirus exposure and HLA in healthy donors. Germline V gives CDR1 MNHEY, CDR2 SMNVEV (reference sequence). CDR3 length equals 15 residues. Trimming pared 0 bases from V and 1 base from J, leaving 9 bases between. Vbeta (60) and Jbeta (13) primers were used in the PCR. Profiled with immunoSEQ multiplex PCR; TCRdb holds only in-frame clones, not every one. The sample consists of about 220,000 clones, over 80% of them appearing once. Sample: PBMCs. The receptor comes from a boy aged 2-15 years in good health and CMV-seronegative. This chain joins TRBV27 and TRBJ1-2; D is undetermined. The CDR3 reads CASSLSPAVNYGYTF. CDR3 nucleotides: TGTGCCAGCAGTTTATCGCCGGCGGTTAACTATGGCTACACCTTC.